A single sample gave rise to the 22 T cell receptor beta chains below, sequenced in a study of beta chain features in type 1 diabetes. Investigators reverse transcribed all isolated RNA, so they sequenced expressed TCRB transcripts. Assay used: immunoSEQ multiplex PCR; TCRdb lists only in-frame clones, some missing. The sample contains roughly 42,000 clones, 50% of which appear only once. Material for sequencing was stem cell memory CD4+ T cells from blood. The receptors stem from a woman aged 25 to 39 in good health.

The chain couples TRBV21-1 to TRBJ2-7; the DNA was not used to check the table's D call, TRBD2. TRBV21-1 is annotated as a pseudogene. The CDR3 spans 15 residues. CDR3 sequence: CASGALTSGNYEQYF. The CDR3 coding sequence is TGTGCCAGCGGGGCTTTGACTAGCGGGAACTACGAGCAGTACTTC.

This chain uses TRBV19 with TRBJ2-5; TRBD1 matches 8 bases. The J call may not be correct, given that the DNA end is closer to TRBJ2-7. This CDR3 has 14 amino acids. Germline-derived CDR1 and CDR2 are LNHDA and SQIVND (reference sequence). CDR3 loop: CASSIRGPSYEQYF. DNA for the CDR3: TGTGCCAGTAGTATCAGGGGGCCCTCCTACGAGCAGTACTTC.

The chain recombines TRBV28 with TRBJ1-1; tentative D call: TRBD1 (6 bases). The CDR3 length is 15 residues. The germline CDR1 and CDR2 sequences are MDHEN and SYDVKM. V was clipped by 6 bases and J by 0 bases, with 14 bases between them. This chain's CDR3 is CASSDPDRVNTEAFF. The CDR3 DNA reads TGTGCCAGCAGCGACCCGGACAGAGTGAACACTGAAGCTTTCTTT.

The chain couples TRBV6-6 to TRBJ2-7; D may be TRBD2 (6 bases). In germline, CDR1 is MNHNY, CDR2 SVGAGI (reference sequence). The V gene lost 4 bases and the J gene lost 4 bases, with 8 bases spanning the gap. This CDR3 contains 12 residues. DNA of the CDR3: TGTGCCAGCAGTTCCGGACTATACGAGCAGTACTTC. It is translated as CASSSGLYEQYF.

The V and J genes are TRBV28 and TRBJ2-1; TRBD1 agrees at 7 bases. The CDR3 contains 12 residues. CDR1 MDHEN and CDR2 SYDVKM come from the germline V gene. J was trimmed by 12 bases and V by 5 bases; bases with no gene match: 7. The DNA of the CDR3 is TGTGCCAGCAGTGGAACAGGGGTGGCGCAGTTCTTC. This gives the protein CASSGTGVAQFF.

CDR3 loop: CASSLDGTSGTREQYF. CDR3 DNA sequence: TGTGCCAGCAGCTTGGACGGGACTAGCGGGACGAGGGAGCAGTACTTC. The rearrangement joins TRBV7-2 to TRBJ2-7; TRBD2 agrees at 13 bases. CDR3 length: 16 amino acids. Germline V gene data show CDR1 as SGHTA and CDR2 as FQGNSA. Trimming took 3 bases from V and 7 from J; bases not matched to a gene: 9.

The sample holds a few counts of this clone. J is TRBJ2-1 and V is TRBV29-1, with a weak D call TRBD2 (6 bases). The CDR3 is made up of 14 amino acids. Germline V gene sequence: CDR1 SQVTM, CDR2 ANQGSEA. With 4 bases removed from V and 4 bases from J, the gap between germline ends came to 14 bases. The CDR3 DNA reads TGCAGCGTTGTTAGGGACTTTCAATACAATGAGCAGTTCTTC. Its translation: CSVVRDFQYNEQFF.

This clone was seen more than once but under ten times. The CDR3: CASSLLTSGTDTQYF. Here the CDR3 DNA reads TGTGCCAGCAGCTTGTTGACTAGCGGCACAGATACGCAGTATTTT. The chain recombines TRBV7-2 with TRBJ2-3, with 8 bases lining up with TRBD2. Germline V gene lookup returns CDR1 SGHTA and CDR2 FQGNSA. CDR3 length: 15 amino acids. J gave up 1 base and V 3 bases, and 3 bases lay outside the gene matches.

The chain combines TRBV19 with TRBJ2-1; 8 bases fit TRBD2. Germline assignment: CDR1 LNHDA and CDR2 SQIVND (reference sequence). The V gene end was trimmed by 9 bases and the J gene end by 9 bases; junction bases not matched to a gene: 10. This CDR3 has 13 amino acids. The CDR3 sequence is CASSYSGNGEQFF. As DNA, the CDR3 is TGTGCCAGCTCTTATAGCGGGAACGGTGAGCAGTTCTTC.

J is TRBJ2-1 and V is TRBV6-5; possibly TRBD2 for D (6 bases). This CDR3 has 14 residues. Trimming stripped 6 bases from V and 2 bases from J, with 11 bases between. Germline CDR1 reads MNHEY; CDR2 reads SVGAGI. CDR3 bases: TGTGCCAGCAGAAGGGGACTCACCTACAATGAGCAGTTCTTC. Translating gives CASRRGLTYNEQFF.

In regard to this clone: A junction boundary mismatches the germline segment, possibly from a read error. J is TRBJ2-7 and V is TRBV4-2; TRBD2 matches 16 bases. This CDR3 is 17 amino acids long. CDR1 is LGHNA and CDR2 is YNFKEQ in the germline V gene. Here the CDR3 reads CASSSGLAGGTNYGQYF. CDR3 DNA: TGTGCCAGCAGCTCGGGACTAGCGGGAGGGACCAACTACGGGCAGTACTTC.

This clone was observed a handful of times. V gene TRBV4-2 combines with J gene TRBJ2-3, with 16 bases matching TRBD2. This CDR3 region has 19 residues. After removal of 4 bases from V and 5 bases from J, the junction contained 12 bases not matched to a gene. Germline lookup yields CDR1 LGHNA and CDR2 YNFKEQ. CDR3 nucleotides: TGTGCCAGCAGCCGAGATTCCGGGACTAGCGGGAGGGCGATAGATACGCAGTATTTT. Translated, it gives CASSRDSGTSGRAIDTQYF.

The chain carries TRBV28 and TRBJ2-7; 7 nucleotides match TRBD2. The J segment lost 2 bases and the V segment lost 1 base, leaving 5 bases of the junction unmatched. Germline CDR1 MDHEN, CDR2 SYDVKM. CDR3 size: 15 residues. CDR3 protein: CASSLFGEGTYEQYF. In nucleotides, the CDR3 is TGTGCCAGCAGTTTATTTGGGGAGGGGACCTACGAGCAGTACTTC.

This clone came up once. The CDR3 DNA follows: TGTGCCAGCAGGGGGAGGGCCGTGGGAGAGACCCAGTACTTC. Amino acids: CASRGRAVGETQYF. The chain employs TRBV6-5 and TRBJ2-5, with 7 nucleotides matching TRBD2. The CDR3 runs to 14 residues. CDR1 MNHEY and CDR2 SVGAGI come from the germline V gene. Trimming took 6 bases from V and 4 from J; bases not matched to a gene: 8.

This clone was counted a single time. The CDR3 DNA reads TGTGCCAGCAGCCAGACGGAGCTGGATGGCTACACCTTC. Translated: CASSQTELDGYTF. The rearrangement uses TRBV7-9 and TRBJ1-2; D ambiguous. Germline V gene data show CDR1 as SEHNR and CDR2 as FQNEAQ (reference sequence). The CDR3 contains 13 residues. V lost 5 bases and J 6 bases, leaving 13 bases between the germline ends.

This chain connects TRBV5-5 to TRBJ1-1; 8 bases map to TRBD1. This CDR3 is 16 amino acids long. CDR1 and CDR2 from the germline V gene are SGHKS and YYEKEE (reference sequence). Trimming removed 5 bases from V and 2 bases from J; junction bases left unmatched: 11. The CDR3 DNA reads TGTGCCAGCAGACGAGGGCAGGGGGCTGGAAACACTGAAGCTTTCTTT. Its protein is CASRRGQGAGNTEAFF.

The chain joins TRBV6-5 to TRBJ2-1, with TRBD2 matching 8 bases. The CDR3 spans 11 residues. Germline trimming cut 10 bases from V and 7 bases from J; bases unmatched to any gene: 3. From germline, CDR1 is MNHEY and CDR2 SVGAGI. In nucleotides, the CDR3 is TGTGCCACCCAGCGGGAGAATGAGCAGTTCTTC. Amino acid sequence: CATQRENEQFF.

The genes are TRBV19 and TRBJ2-2, with 10 bases identical to TRBD2. The junction had 8 bases not matched to a gene; V was cut back by 1 base and J by 6 bases. Per germline, CDR1 LNHDA and CDR2 SQIVND (reference sequence). The CDR3 contains 17 residues. The CDR3 DNA reads as TGTGCCAGTAGTATAGTCCCCCTAGCGGGAGATCCCGGGGAGCTGTTTTTT. Encoded protein: CASSIVPLAGDPGELFF.

CDR3 sequence (DNA): TGTGCCAGTAACTACAGGGGCGGCACAGATACGCAGTATTTT. Protein: CASNYRGGTDTQYF. The chain joins TRBV19 to TRBJ2-3; 7 bases align to TRBD1. There are 14 residues in the CDR3. Germline V gene sequence: CDR1 LNHDA, CDR2 SQIVND (reference sequence). The V gene end was trimmed by 7 bases and the J gene end by 1 base; junction bases not matched to a gene: 5.

This clone was seen a handful of times. This chain links TRBV7-3 with TRBJ1-1, with unresolved D. V gave up 4 bases and J gave up 3 bases, with 9 bases separating them. This CDR3 is 13 amino acids long. CDR1 SGHTA and CDR2 FQGTGA come from the germline V gene. CDR3 protein: CASSSQMDTEAFF. The CDR3 coding sequence is TGTGCCAGCAGCTCGCAGATGGACACTGAAGCTTTCTTT. The full variable domain, with the rest looked up from reference TRBV7-3 and TRBJ1-1, is GAGVSQTPSNKVTEKGKYVELRCDPISGHTALYWYRQSLGQGPEFLIYFQGTGAADDSGLPNDRFFAVRPEGSVSTLKIQRTERGDSAVYLCASSSQMDTEAFFGQGTRLTVV.

The chain recombines TRBV7-2 with TRBJ2-1; tentative D call: TRBD1 (5 bases). Trimming removed 2 bases at V and 3 bases at J, with 11 bases between. This CDR3 has 15 residues. Germline V gene data show CDR1 as SGHTA and CDR2 as FQGNSA. The CDR3 protein is CASSLLGLFYNEQFF. Written as DNA, the CDR3 is TGTGCCAGCAGCTTATTGGGGCTCTTCTACAATGAGCAGTTCTTC.

This clone was recorded once. The gene calls are TRBV28 and TRBJ1-1; D ambiguous. This CDR3 spans 15 amino acids. CDR1 is MDHEN, CDR2 SYDVKM, per germline. The germline V and J ends were trimmed by 6 bases and 7 bases, with 21 bases remaining between them. CDR3 region: CASSLGAEGSGEAFF. CDR3 nucleotide sequence: TGTGCCAGCAGCCTAGGCGCAGAGGGCTCCGGTGAAGCTTTCTTT.